The 14 T cell receptor beta chains in this list originate from one sample, sequenced in a study of cytomegalovirus exposure and HLA in healthy donors. Primers: 60 Vbeta forward and 13 Jbeta reverse. Here immunoSEQ multiplex PCR was the method, and the copy in TCRdb shows in-frame clones only, minus some. Altogether approximately 100,000 clones are present, approximately 80% being singletons, with the ten largest covering about 2.5%. Sequencing was carried out using PBMCs. Every receptor here comes from a female donor in good health and CMV-seronegative.

Concerning this clone itself: This sample also contains other DNA sequences that code for the same CDR3. The chain combines TRBV4-1 with TRBJ2-1; D may be TRBD1 (5 bases). The CDR3 loop spans 16 amino acids. The germline V and J ends were trimmed by 0 bases and 7 bases, with 16 bases remaining between them. The germline gives CDR1 MGHRA, CDR2 YSYEKL. DNA of the CDR3: TGCGCCAGCAGCCAAGATGGAGCAGGGTTCAAGAATGAGCAGTTCTTC. Its protein product is CASSQDGAGFKNEQFF.

The CDR3 region is CASSETGGAYKETQYF. Here the CDR3 DNA reads TGTGCCAGCAGCGAAACCGGGGGGGCGTATAAAGAGACCCAGTACTTC. This rearrangement joins TRBV5-4 to TRBJ2-5, with TRBD2 identical over 8 bases. With 4 bases clipped from V and 3 bases from J, the junction kept 11 bases outside the gene matches. The CDR3 runs to 16 residues. Germline values: CDR1 SGHNT, CDR2 YYREEE (reference sequence).

J is TRBJ2-7 and V is TRBV27; D is possibly TRBD2 (6 bases). V was shortened by 5 bases and J by 2 bases, with 10 bases between the two germline ends. This CDR3 comprises 13 residues. Looked up from germline, CDR1 is MNHEY and CDR2 is SMNVEV (reference sequence). The chain's CDR3 is CASSLGLAYEQYF. CDR3 coding DNA: TGTGCCAGCAGTCTGGGACTTGCCTACGAGCAGTACTTC.

The chain combines TRBV5-1 with TRBJ2-2, with 9 bases aligning to TRBD1. Germline CDR1 is SGHRS and CDR2 is YFSETQ. Germline trimming cut 6 bases from V and 4 bases from J; bases unmatched to any gene: 4. The CDR3 runs to 14 residues. The CDR3 DNA reads TGCGCCAGCACCCGACAGGGGGTCACCGGGGAGCTGTTTTTT. Amino acids: CASTRQGVTGELFF.

V gene TRBV10-3 combines with J gene TRBJ1-1, with TRBD1 matching 7 bases. The CDR3 consists of 13 residues. Unmatched junction bases numbered 6, after V lost 8 bases and J lost 3 bases. Germline lookup yields CDR1 ENHRY and CDR2 SYGVKD. CDR3 nucleotide sequence: TGTGCCATCGGCAGGGGGACGGACACTGAAGCTTTCTTT. It encodes CAIGRGTDTEAFF.

The genes are TRBV9 and TRBJ1-6, with 8 positions matching TRBD1. The junction had 8 bases not matched to a gene; V was cut back by 2 bases and J by 7 bases. Germline CDR1 reads SGDLS; CDR2 reads YYNGEE. The CDR3 totals 16 residues. The chain's CDR3 is CASSVDPDRANSPLHF. CDR3 nucleotides: TGTGCCAGCAGCGTGGACCCGGACAGGGCCAATTCACCCCTCCACTTT.

A remark on this clone: Germline is not matched at one junction end, which may reflect a read error. The chain links TRBV28 to TRBJ1-2; possibly TRBD1 for D (5 bases). This CDR3 contains 11 residues. CDR1 MDHEN and CDR2 SYDVKM come from the germline V gene. The CDR3 loop is CASSPNQGGTF. DNA of the CDR3: TGTGCCAGCAGTCCCAATCAGGGCGGTACATTC.

Points on this clone: One end of the junction varies from germline; a read error may be responsible. This chain connects TRBV2 to TRBJ1-1; maybe TRBD1 (5 bases). This CDR3 comprises 14 residues. The V gene's germline CDR1 is SNHLY and CDR2 FYNNEI. CDR3 DNA sequence: TGTGCCAGCAGTGAATTCGACGGCGGGGCCCCGTACATCTTT. Its translation: CASSEFDGGAPYIF.

This sequence joins TRBV15 and TRBJ2-2; D possibly corresponds to TRBD1 (5 bases). Germline assignment: CDR1 LNHNV and CDR2 YYDKDF (reference sequence). V was pared by 2 bases and J by 9 bases, with 16 bases between. This CDR3 is 15 amino acids long. The CDR3 loop is CATSRPGPLHRELFF. CDR3 DNA sequence: TGTGCCACCAGCAGACCAGGGCCACTGCACCGGGAGCTGTTTTTT.

Remarks on this clone: At the DNA level, this CDR3 is encoded by other sequences in the same sample as well. The gene calls are TRBV15 and TRBJ1-2; no clear D gene. CDR3 length: 14 residues. Germline V CDR1 and CDR2: LNHNV, YYDKDF (reference sequence). The ends were cut back, 2 bases at V and 6 bases at J, with 13 bases in the middle. CDR3 sequence (DNA): TGTGCCACCAGCAGACACCCCCCTAGAGATGGCTACACCTTC. It is translated as CATSRHPPRDGYTF.

The rearrangement joins TRBV27 to TRBJ2-1, with D possibly TRBD1 on 6 matching bases. Trimming took 3 bases from V and 9 from J, leaving 12 bases between them. The germline V gene encodes CDR1 MNHEY and CDR2 SMNVEV (reference sequence). CDR3 length: 13 residues. The CDR3 protein is CASSFGEGGEQFF. CDR3 DNA sequence: TGTGCCAGCAGTTTCGGGGAAGGGGGTGAGCAGTTCTTC.

The V and J genes are TRBV5-6 and TRBJ2-7, with D unresolved. The CDR3 consists of 14 residues. The germline gives CDR1 SGHDT, CDR2 YYEEEE. V lost 3 bases and J lost 0, with 10 bases in between. The CDR3 protein is CASSSLPSSYEQYF. The DNA for the CDR3 is TGTGCCAGCAGCTCTCTGCCGAGCTCCTACGAGCAGTACTTC.

V is TRBV19 and J is TRBJ1-5; 7 bases fit TRBD1. The V segment lost 8 bases and the J segment 6 bases; nucleotides outside the gene matches: 13. In germline, CDR1 is LNHDA, CDR2 SQIVND (reference sequence). The CDR3 contains 15 residues. CDR3: CASASRQGLSQPQHF. DNA of the CDR3: TGTGCCAGTGCGTCCCGACAGGGACTTTCTCAGCCCCAGCATTTT.

J is TRBJ1-5 and V is TRBV6-6, with 9 bases aligning to TRBD1. V lost 8 bases and J lost 4; bases outside the gene matches: 3. CDR3 length: 13 residues. Germline CDR1 and CDR2: MNHNY and SVGAGI (reference sequence). The CDR3 reads CASHGQGNQPQHF. The CDR3 DNA sequence: TGTGCCAGCCATGGACAGGGGAATCAGCCCCAGCATTTT.